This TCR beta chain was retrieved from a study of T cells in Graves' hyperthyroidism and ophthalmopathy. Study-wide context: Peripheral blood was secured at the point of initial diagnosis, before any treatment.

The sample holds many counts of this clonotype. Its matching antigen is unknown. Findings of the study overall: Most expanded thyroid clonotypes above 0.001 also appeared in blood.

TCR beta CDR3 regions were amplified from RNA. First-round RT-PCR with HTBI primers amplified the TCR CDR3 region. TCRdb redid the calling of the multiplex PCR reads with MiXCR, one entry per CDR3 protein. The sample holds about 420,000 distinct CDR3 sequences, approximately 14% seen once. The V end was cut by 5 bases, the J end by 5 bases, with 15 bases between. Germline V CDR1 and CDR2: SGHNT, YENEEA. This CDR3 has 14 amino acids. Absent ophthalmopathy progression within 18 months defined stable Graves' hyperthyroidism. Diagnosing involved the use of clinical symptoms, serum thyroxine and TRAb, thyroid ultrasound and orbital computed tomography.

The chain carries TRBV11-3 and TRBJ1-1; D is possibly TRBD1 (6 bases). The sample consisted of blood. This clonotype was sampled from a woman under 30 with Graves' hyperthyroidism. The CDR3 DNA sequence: TGTGCCAGCAGCCCCCTCAACAGGGTAACTGAAGCTTTCTTT. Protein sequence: CASSPLNRVTEAFF.